This TCR beta chain originates from a study of identical twins. Looked up from germline, CDR1 is DFQATT and CDR2 is SNEGSKA (reference sequence). With 5 bases removed from V and 2 bases from J, the gap between germline ends came to 12 bases. The CDR3 totals 13 residues. MiXCR, applied by TCRdb to the 5' RACE reads, yields one record per CDR3 protein. The sample contains under 900,000 distinct CDR3 sequences, over 15% of which appear only once. These data were also reused for a study on T cells expressing NK-cell markers.

Sequenced sample: PBMCs. This chain uses TRBV20-1 with TRBJ2-5; D may be TRBD1 (6 bases). The sequence was collected from a woman aged 18 to 35 in good health. The CDR3 loop reads CSAHRVEQETQYF. Written as DNA, the CDR3 is TGCAGTGCTCACAGGGTGGAACAAGAGACCCAGTACTTC.